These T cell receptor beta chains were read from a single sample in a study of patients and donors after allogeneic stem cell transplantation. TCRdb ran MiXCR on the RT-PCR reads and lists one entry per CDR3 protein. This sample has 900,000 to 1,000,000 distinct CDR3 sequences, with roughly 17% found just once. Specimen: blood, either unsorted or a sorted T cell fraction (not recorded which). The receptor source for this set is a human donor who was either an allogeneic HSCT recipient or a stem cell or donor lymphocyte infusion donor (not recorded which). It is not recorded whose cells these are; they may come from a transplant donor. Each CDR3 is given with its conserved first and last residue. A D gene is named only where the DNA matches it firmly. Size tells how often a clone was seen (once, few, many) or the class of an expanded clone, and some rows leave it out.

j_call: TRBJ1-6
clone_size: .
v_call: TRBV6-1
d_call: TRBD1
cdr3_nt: TGTGCCAGCAGTGAAAGGGGAGGGGGCGGATCACCCCTCCACTTT
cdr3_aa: CASSERGGGGSPLHF

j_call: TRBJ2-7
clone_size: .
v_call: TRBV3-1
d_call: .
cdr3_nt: TGTGCCAGCAGCCAGGTTAGGGGGAGTCACGAGCAGTACTTC
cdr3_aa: CASSQVRGSHEQYF

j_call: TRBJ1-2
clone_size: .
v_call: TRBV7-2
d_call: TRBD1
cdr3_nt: TGTGCCAGCAGCAAAACAGGGGGCGGTGGCTACACCTTC
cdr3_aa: CASSKTGGGGYTF

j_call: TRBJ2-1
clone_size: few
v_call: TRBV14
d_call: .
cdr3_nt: TGTGCCAGCAGCCATCTGGTTAGCGGCAATGAGCAGTTCTTC
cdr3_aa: CASSHLVSGNEQFF

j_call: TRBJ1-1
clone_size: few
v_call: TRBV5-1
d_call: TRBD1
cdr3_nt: TGCGCCAGCAGCTTTTCCGGGACAGGGGGCGCGGCCACTGAAGCTTTCTTT
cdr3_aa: CASSFSGTGGAATEAFF

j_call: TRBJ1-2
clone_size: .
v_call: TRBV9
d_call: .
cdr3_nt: TGTGCCAGCAGCGTAGCTTGGGCAGCTTATGGCTACACCTTC
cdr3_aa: CASSVAWAAYGYTF

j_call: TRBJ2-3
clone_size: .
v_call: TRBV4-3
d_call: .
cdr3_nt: TGCGCCAGCAGCCACGTCGTAGATACTAGCACAGATACGCAGTATTTT
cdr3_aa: CASSHVVDTSTDTQYF

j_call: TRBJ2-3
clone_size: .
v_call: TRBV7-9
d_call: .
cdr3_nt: TGTGCCAGCAGCTGGGGCCTTAGCGAAAGCACAGATACGCAGTATTTT
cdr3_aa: CASSWGLSESTDTQYF

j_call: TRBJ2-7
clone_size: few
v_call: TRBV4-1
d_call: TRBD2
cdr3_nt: TGCGCCAGCAGCCAGGAACTAGCGGGTTATTACGAGCAGTACTTC
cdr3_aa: CASSQELAGYYEQYF

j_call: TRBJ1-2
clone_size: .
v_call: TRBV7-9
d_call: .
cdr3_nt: TGTGCCAGCAGCCCCGGACTTAGCTACACCTTC
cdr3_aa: CASSPGLSYTF

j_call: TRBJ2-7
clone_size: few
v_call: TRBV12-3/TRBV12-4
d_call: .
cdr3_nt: TGTGCCAGCAGTTTTCGGGGTCAGAGCTACGAGCAGTACTTC
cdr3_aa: CASSFRGQSYEQYF

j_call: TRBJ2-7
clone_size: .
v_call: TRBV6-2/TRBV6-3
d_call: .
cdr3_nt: TGTGCCAGCAGTTACTCAGCCCGAAAGCCCTACGAGCAGTACTTC
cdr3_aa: CASSYSARKPYEQYF

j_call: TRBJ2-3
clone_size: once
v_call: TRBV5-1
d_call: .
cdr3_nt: TGCGCCAGCACGAGTGGGGGGCGCGGCACAGATACGCAGTATTTT
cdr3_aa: CASTSGGRGTDTQYF

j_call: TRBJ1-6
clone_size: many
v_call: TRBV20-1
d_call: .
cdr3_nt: TGCAGTGCTAGAGGCGGAAGCTCCTATAATTCACCCCTCCACTTT
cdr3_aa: CSARGGSSYNSPLHF

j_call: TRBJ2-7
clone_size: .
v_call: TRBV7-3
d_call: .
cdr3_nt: TGTGCCAGCAGCTTATATACCGGAAAGGGCTACGAGCAGTACTTC
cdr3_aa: CASSLYTGKGYEQYF

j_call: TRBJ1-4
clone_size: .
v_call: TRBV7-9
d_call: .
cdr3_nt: TGTGCCAGCAGCGCCTTGGGGGGAGTCGGTGAAAAACTGTTTTTT
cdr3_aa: CASSALGGVGEKLFF

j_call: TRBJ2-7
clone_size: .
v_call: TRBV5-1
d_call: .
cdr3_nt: TGCTCCGCCGACCCCGCCGGTGGCCACGAGCAGTACTTC
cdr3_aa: CSADPAGGHEQYF

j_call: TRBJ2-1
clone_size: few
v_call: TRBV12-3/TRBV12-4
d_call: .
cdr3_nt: TGTGCCAGCAGCCGAGCGGCGGCAGCTAATGAGCAGTTCTTC
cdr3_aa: CASSRAAAANEQFF

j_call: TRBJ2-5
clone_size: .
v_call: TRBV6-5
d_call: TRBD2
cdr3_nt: TGTGCCAGCAGTTACTTTATCGGGGGGGGTGGGCAAGAGACCCAGTACTTC
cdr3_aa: CASSYFIGGGGQETQYF

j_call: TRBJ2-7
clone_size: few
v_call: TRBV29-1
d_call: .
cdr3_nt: TGCAGCGTTGAAGGGGGAGGGAAAGGGGGTTCAACCTACGAGCAGTACTTC
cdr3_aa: CSVEGGGKGGSTYEQYF

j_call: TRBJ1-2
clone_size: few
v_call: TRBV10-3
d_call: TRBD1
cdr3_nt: TGTGCCATCAATGGACAGGGCCATGGCTACACCTTC
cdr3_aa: CAINGQGHGYTF

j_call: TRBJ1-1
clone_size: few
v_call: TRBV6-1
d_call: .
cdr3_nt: TGTGCCAGCAGGTATGAGGGCCGCACTGAAGCTTTCTTT
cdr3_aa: CASRYEGRTEAFF

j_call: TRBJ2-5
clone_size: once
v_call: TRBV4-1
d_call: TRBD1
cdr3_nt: TGCGCCAGCAGCCAGCACCCGGCCGGGACAGGGGGCGAGACCCAGTACTTC
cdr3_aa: CASSQHPAGTGGETQYF

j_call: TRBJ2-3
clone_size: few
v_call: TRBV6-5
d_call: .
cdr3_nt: TGTGCCAGCAGTTACTCGGGACGTTACACAGATACGCAGTATTTT
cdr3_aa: CASSYSGRYTDTQYF

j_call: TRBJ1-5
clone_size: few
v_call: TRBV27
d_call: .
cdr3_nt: TGTGCCAGCAGTTTAATTGGAACAGGATCTAGTACACAGCCCCAGCATTTT
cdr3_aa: CASSLIGTGSSTQPQHF

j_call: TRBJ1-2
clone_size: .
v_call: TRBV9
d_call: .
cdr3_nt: TGTGCCAGCAGCGTAGGTCGGGGAGGAGACTATGGCTACACCTTC
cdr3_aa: CASSVGRGGDYGYTF

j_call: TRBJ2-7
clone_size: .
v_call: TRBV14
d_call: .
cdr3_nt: TGTGCCAGCAGCCAGGACAGAATGGAGTACGAGCAGTACTTC
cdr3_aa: CASSQDRMEYEQYF

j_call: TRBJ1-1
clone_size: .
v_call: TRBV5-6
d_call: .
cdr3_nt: TGTGCCAGCAGCTTGTACACATCTAACACTGAAGCTTTCTTT
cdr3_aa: CASSLYTSNTEAFF

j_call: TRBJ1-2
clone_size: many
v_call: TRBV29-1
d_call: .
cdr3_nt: TGCAGCGTTGATACGAGGTCGGGCTACACCTTC
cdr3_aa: CSVDTRSGYTF

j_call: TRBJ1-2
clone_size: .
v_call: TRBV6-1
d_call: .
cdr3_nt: TGTGCCATCCATGTTAACTATGGCTACACCTTC
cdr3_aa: CAIHVNYGYTF

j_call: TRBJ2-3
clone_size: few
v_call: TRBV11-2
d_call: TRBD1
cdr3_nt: TGTGCCAGCAGGCAACCGGGACAGGGGGGTACGCGGGATACGCAGTATTTT
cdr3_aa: CASRQPGQGGTRDTQYF

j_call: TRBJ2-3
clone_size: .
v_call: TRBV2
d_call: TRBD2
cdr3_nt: TGTGCCAGCAGTGACGGGGGTCTAGCGGGGGCGCTCACAGATACGCAGTATTTT
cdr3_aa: CASSDGGLAGALTDTQYF

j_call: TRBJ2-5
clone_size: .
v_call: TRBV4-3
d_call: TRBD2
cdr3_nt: TGCGCCAACGAGCGGGGGCCATCACTAGAGACCCAGTACTTC
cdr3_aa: CANERGPSLETQYF

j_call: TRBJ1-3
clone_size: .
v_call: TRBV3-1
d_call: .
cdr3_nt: TGTGCCAGCAGCCGGACAGCTTTCCCCAACTCTGGAAACACCATATATTTT
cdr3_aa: CASSRTAFPNSGNTIYF

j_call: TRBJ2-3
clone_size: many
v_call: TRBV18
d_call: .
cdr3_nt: TGTGCCAGCTCACCACGGCCAGATACGCAGTATTTT
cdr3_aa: CASSPRPDTQYF

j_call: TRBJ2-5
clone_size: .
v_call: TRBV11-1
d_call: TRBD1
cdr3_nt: TGTGCCAGCAGCCCGGGGGACAGGGGGCAACAAGAGACCCAGTACTTC
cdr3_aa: CASSPGDRGQQETQYF

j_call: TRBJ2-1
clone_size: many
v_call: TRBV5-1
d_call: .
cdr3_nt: TGCGCCAGCAGCCGTCAGGCGAGCTCCTACAATGAGCAGTTCTTC
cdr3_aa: CASSRQASSYNEQFF

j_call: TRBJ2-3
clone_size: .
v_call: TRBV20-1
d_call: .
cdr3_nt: TGCAGTGCTAGTCCCCCGGACACAGATACGCAGTATTTT
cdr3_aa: CSASPPDTDTQYF

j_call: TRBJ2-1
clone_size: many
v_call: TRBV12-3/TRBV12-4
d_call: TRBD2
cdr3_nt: TGTGCCAGCAGTTATGCTAGCGGGAGCCATGAGCAGTTCTTC
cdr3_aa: CASSYASGSHEQFF

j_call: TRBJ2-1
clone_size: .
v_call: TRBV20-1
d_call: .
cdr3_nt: TGCAGTGCTGGTTCTGGCTCCTACAATGAGCAGTTCTTC
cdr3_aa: CSAGSGSYNEQFF

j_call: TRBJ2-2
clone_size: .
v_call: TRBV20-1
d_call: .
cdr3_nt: TGCAGTGCTAGGAGGGACTTCATAAACACCGGGGAGCTGTTTTTT
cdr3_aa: CSARRDFINTGELFF

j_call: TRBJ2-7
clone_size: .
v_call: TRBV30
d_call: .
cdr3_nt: TGTGCCTGGGACCCGAACAGGAGCGGTGACGAGCAGTACTTC
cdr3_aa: CAWDPNRSGDEQYF

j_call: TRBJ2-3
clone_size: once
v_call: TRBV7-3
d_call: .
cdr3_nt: TGTGCCAGCAGCCGAACAGGTCGTTCAGATACGCAGTATTTT
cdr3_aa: CASSRTGRSDTQYF

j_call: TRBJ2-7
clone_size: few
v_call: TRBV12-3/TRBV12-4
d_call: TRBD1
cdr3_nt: TGTGCCAGCAGCACAGGGGGTTTCACCTACGAGCAGTACTTC
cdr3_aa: CASSTGGFTYEQYF

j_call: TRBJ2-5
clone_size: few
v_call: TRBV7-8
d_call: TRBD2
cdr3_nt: TGTGCCAGCAGCTTAGGGGCGCGGGGGGGCCAAGAGACCCAGTACTTC
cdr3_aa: CASSLGARGGQETQYF

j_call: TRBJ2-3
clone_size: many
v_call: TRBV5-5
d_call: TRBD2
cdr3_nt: TGTGCCAGCAGCTTCTGGCTAGCGGGGGGGTTAACTACAGATACGCAGTATTTT
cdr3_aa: CASSFWLAGGLTTDTQYF

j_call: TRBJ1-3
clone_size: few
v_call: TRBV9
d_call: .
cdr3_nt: TGTGCCAGCAGCGCCGTCGGGGGAAACACCATATATTTT
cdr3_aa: CASSAVGGNTIYF

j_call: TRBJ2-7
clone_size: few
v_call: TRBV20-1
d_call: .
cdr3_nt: TGCAGTGCTGGGGCGAGGCAGCAGTACTTC
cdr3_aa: CSAGARQQYF

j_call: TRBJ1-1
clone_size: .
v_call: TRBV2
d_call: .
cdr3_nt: TGTGCCAGCATTATCTACGGGGGCGCTGAAGCTTTCTTT
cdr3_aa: CASIIYGGAEAFF

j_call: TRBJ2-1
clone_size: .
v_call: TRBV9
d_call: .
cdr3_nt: TGTGCCAGCAGCGTTCCTCGGCTGGCGGGATCCTACAATGAGCAGTTCTTC
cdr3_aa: CASSVPRLAGSYNEQFF

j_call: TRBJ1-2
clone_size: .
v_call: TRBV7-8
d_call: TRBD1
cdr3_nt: TGTGCCAGCAGCTTAGGGGACAGGGGAAGCTACACCTTC
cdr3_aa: CASSLGDRGSYTF

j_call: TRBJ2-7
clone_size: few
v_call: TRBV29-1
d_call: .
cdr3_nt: TGCAGCGTTGTGCCCGGACGAGGGGACTACGAGCAGTACTTC
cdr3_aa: CSVVPGRGDYEQYF

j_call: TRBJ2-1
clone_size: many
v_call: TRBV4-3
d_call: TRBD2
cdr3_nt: TGCGCCAGCAGCCAGAACATAGCGGGGGGAAGCTCCTACAATGAGCAGTTCTTC
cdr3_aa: CASSQNIAGGSSYNEQFF

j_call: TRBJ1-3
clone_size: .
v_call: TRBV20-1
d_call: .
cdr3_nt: TGCAGTGCTACGGCAGGAAACACCATATATTTT
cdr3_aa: CSATAGNTIYF

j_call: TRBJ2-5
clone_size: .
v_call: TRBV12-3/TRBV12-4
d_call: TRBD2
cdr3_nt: TGTGCCAGCAGTCGGCCCTTAGCGGGAGGGTCGGGGGAGACCCAGTACTTC
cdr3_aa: CASSRPLAGGSGETQYF